The next 19 T cell receptor beta chains were all read from a single sample in a study of Graves' ophthalmopathy and Graves' hyperthyroidism. From RNA, the CDR3 regions of TCR beta chains were amplified and sequenced. Second-round multiplex PCR came after a first-round RT-PCR that employed HTBI primers. One entry per CDR3 protein results from TCRdb running MiXCR on the multiplex PCR reads. The table includes about 410,000 distinct CDR3 sequences, about a sixth detected once. The sample was peripheral blood. All receptors come from a woman under 30 with Graves' ophthalmopathy.

This clonotype has at least ten counts. This sequence joins TRBV2 and TRBJ2-5; TRBD2 matches at 13 bases. Germline assignment: CDR1 SNHLY and CDR2 FYNNEI. V lost 6 bases, J lost 4 bases, and 8 bases stayed unmatched. The CDR3 consists of 16 residues. The CDR3 bases are TGTGCCAGCAGCGAAACTAGCGGGAGGGGAGGAGAGACCCAGTACTTC. Protein: CASSETSGRGGETQYF. The full variable domain, its missing parts supplied by reference TRBV2 and TRBJ2-5, is EPEVTQTPSHQVTQMGQEVILRCVPISNHLYFYWYRQILGQKVEFLVSFYNNEISEKSEIFDDQFSVERPDGSNFTLKIRSTKLEDSAMYFCASSETSGRGGETQYFGPGTRLLVL.

The chain couples TRBV7-2 to TRBJ2-7; 8 positions agree with TRBD1. CDR3 length: 15 amino acids. CDR1 SGHTA and CDR2 FQGNSA come from the germline V gene. V trimming: 0 bases; J trimming: 2 bases; junction bases outside the gene matches: 3. CDR3 sequence: CASSLAVTGAYEQYF. CDR3 nucleotides: TGTGCCAGCAGCTTAGCGGTGACAGGGGCCTACGAGCAGTACTTC.

Ten or more counts support this clonotype. The rearrangement links TRBV7-3 to TRBJ1-1; no clear D gene. CDR1 and CDR2 (germline): SGHTA, FQGTGA. The CDR3 has 15 residues. V lost 2 bases and J lost 1, with 11 bases in between. As DNA, the CDR3 is TGTGCCAGCAGCTTATATGAACGGCGGAACACTGAAGCTTTCTTT. This gives the protein CASSLYERRNTEAFF.

This clonotype was detected many times. DNA for the CDR3: TGTGCCAGCAGCCCGTGGACGGGAGGGGAGACCCAGTACTTC. It is translated as CASSPWTGGETQYF. V gene TRBV6-2 or TRBV6-3 combines with J gene TRBJ2-5; 8 bases line up with TRBD2. CDR1 and CDR2 (germline): MNHEY, SVGEGT. With V trimmed by 6 bases and J by 5 bases, 8 bases remained unmatched. The CDR3 is made up of 14 amino acids.

The V gene is TRBV6-1, the J gene TRBJ2-2; no reliable D call. Trimming left V 4 bases short and J 3 bases short, with 12 bases between. The length of the CDR3 is 15 residues. Per the germline V gene, CDR1 is MNHNS and CDR2 is SASEGT. Here the CDR3 reads CASSGVILDTGELFF. The CDR3 DNA reads as TGTGCCAGCAGTGGGGTGATACTCGACACCGGGGAGCTGTTTTTT.

Many counts were recorded for this clonotype. This chain connects TRBV6-2 or TRBV6-3 to TRBJ1-1; D gene uncertain. The germline gives CDR1 MNHEY, CDR2 SVGEGT. V lost 5 bases and J 0 bases, leaving 7 bases between the germline ends. This CDR3 spans 13 amino acids. The DNA of the CDR3 is TGTGCCAGCAGTCAGAGATTGAACACTGAAGCTTTCTTT. It yields the protein CASSQRLNTEAFF.

This rearrangement joins TRBV6-2 or TRBV6-3 to TRBJ2-2; D remains unclear. Germline V gene data show CDR1 as MNHEY and CDR2 as SVGEGT. V lost 0 bases and J 2 bases, leaving 4 bases between the germline ends. The CDR3 consists of 14 residues. The DNA for the CDR3 is TGTGCCAGCAGTTACTCGATTAACACCGGGGAGCTGTTTTTT. This sequence encodes CASSYSINTGELFF.

This clonotype was recorded at least ten times. The rearrangement uses TRBV27 and TRBJ1-2; perhaps TRBD1 as D (5 bases). Germline CDR1 is MNHEY and CDR2 is SMNVEV (reference sequence). The length of the CDR3 is 17 residues. The V end was cut by 6 bases, the J end by 0 bases, with 20 bases between. CDR3: CASSPGIVWTTNYGYTF. The DNA of the CDR3 is TGTGCCAGCAGCCCAGGGATTGTATGGACAACTAACTATGGCTACACCTTC.

Only a few counts were recorded for this clonotype. The V gene is TRBV4-2, the J gene TRBJ1-2; 7 bases fit TRBD1. CDR1 LGHNA and CDR2 YNFKEQ come from the germline V gene. This CDR3 has 14 residues. The trim removed 1 base at V and 4 bases at J, leaving 3 bases unmatched. The CDR3 DNA reads as TGTGCCAGCAGCCAAGCCTCAGGGGGCTATGGCTACACCTTC. Translation: CASSQASGGYGYTF.

This clonotype has ten or more counts. V is TRBV12-3 or TRBV12-4 and J is TRBJ1-3; D is unclear. The CDR3 sequence is 15 residues long. V was pared by 10 bases and J by 0 bases, with 16 bases between. In nucleotides, the CDR3 is TGTGCCACCCGTCGCCTACAGAGCTCTGGAAACACCATATATTTT. As protein: CATRRLQSSGNTIYF.

This clonotype was detected many times. The gene calls are TRBV18 and TRBJ1-2, with TRBD1 matching over 8 bases. This CDR3 is 17 amino acids long. Trimming removed 3 bases from V and 0 bases from J; junction bases left unmatched: 9. The germline CDR1 and CDR2 sequences are KGHSH and LQKENI. The DNA of the CDR3 is TGTGCCAGCTCACCCACTGGCTCGGGACAGGCTAACTATGGCTACACCTTC. It yields the protein CASSPTGSGQANYGYTF.

This clonotype was seen a single time. The chain uses TRBV6-1 and TRBJ2-2, with TRBD2 matching 10 bases. The CDR3 consists of 18 residues. With 2 bases clipped from V and 7 bases from J, the junction kept 13 bases outside the gene matches. The V gene's germline CDR1 is MNHNS and CDR2 SASEGT. Written as DNA, the CDR3 is TGTGCCAGCAGTGAATGGCTAGCGGGAGAGACACGCGGCGGGGAGCTGTTTTTT. Protein product: CASSEWLAGETRGGELFF.

This clonotype was counted at least ten times. The CDR3 nucleotides are TGCAGTGCCAGGACAGCGAACACCGGGGAGCTGTTTTTT. This sequence encodes CSARTANTGELFF. The chain links TRBV20-1 to TRBJ2-2, with TRBD1 as a possible D gene (6 bases). Trimming left V 6 bases short and J 0 bases short, with 8 bases between. Germline V gene sequence: CDR1 DFQATT, CDR2 SNEGSKA (reference sequence). The CDR3 extends over 13 amino acids.

This clonotype was counted ten times or more. In DNA form, the CDR3 reads TGCGCCAGCAGCCTGGACAGTTCTAACACTGAAGCTTTCTTT. Amino acid sequence: CASSLDSSNTEAFF. The genes are TRBV5-1 and TRBJ1-1; D might be TRBD1 (6 bases). Trimming cost V 4 bases and J 2 bases, with 12 bases left between them. From germline, CDR1 is SGHRS and CDR2 YFSETQ. This CDR3 is built from 14 residues.

The V and J genes are TRBV28 and TRBJ1-1, with a tentative D call TRBD1 (6 bases). The CDR3 runs to 14 residues. Trimming stripped 5 bases from V and 4 bases from J, with 14 bases between. CDR1 and CDR2 from the germline V gene are MDHEN and SYDVKM. CDR3 sequence: CASSDYKGVTEAFF. The CDR3 DNA reads as TGTGCCAGCAGTGACTACAAGGGGGTCACTGAAGCTTTCTTT.

This clonotype was observed at least ten times. The chain combines TRBV7-2 with TRBJ1-3, with 9 positions matching TRBD1. The V gene's germline CDR1 is SGHTA and CDR2 FQGNSA. This CDR3 comprises 15 residues. V trimming: 6 bases; J trimming: 1 base; junction bases outside the gene matches: 4. CDR3: CASRLGQGSGNTIYF. DNA of the CDR3: TGTGCCAGCAGACTGGGACAGGGATCTGGAAACACCATATATTTT. The complete variable domain, with remaining parts taken from reference TRBV7-2 and TRBJ1-3, reads GAGVSQSPSNKVTEKGKDVELRCDPISGHTALYWYRQSLGQGLEFLIYFQGNSAPDKSGLPSDRFSAERTGGSVSTLTIQRTQQEDSAVYLCASRLGQGSGNTIYFGEGSWLTVV.

This clonotype was counted many times. The chain uses TRBV15 and TRBJ2-7; possible D gene TRBD1, 7 bases. V was trimmed by 0 bases and J by 3 bases, leaving 24 bases between them. The germline CDR1 and CDR2 sequences are LNHNV and YYDKDF (reference sequence). The CDR3 is 19 amino acids. The CDR3 nucleotides are TGTGCCACCAGCAGAGATAAAGGAAATATCAGGGGGGAGTTCTACGAGCAGTACTTC. This gives the protein CATSRDKGNIRGEFYEQYF. Drawing the rest from reference TRBV15 and TRBJ2-7, the complete variable domain is DAMVIQNPRYQVTQFGKPVTLSCSQTLNHNVMYWYQQKSSQAPKLLFHYYDKDFNNEADTPDNFQSRRPNTSFCFLDIRSPGLGDTAMYLCATSRDKGNIRGEFYEQYFGPGTRLTVT.

The chain recombines TRBV25-1 with TRBJ1-5; D remains ambiguous. The CDR3 has 17 amino acids. Germline-derived CDR1 and CDR2 are MGHDK and SYGVNS. V lost 4 bases and J lost 0, with 16 bases in between. The CDR3 loop is CASSAQTSVDSNQPQHF. The CDR3 DNA is TGTGCCAGCAGTGCGCAGACAAGCGTAGATAGCAATCAGCCCCAGCATTTT. Looking up the rest from reference TRBV25-1 and TRBJ1-5 gives the full variable domain: EADIYQTPRYLVIGTGKKITLECSQTMGHDKMYWYQQDPGMELHLIHYSYGVNSTEKGDLSSESTVSRIRTEHFPLTLESARPSHTSQYLCASSAQTSVDSNQPQHFGDGTRLSIL.

This clonotype showed up just a few times. This sequence joins TRBV29-1 and TRBJ1-5; the match to TRBD1 covers 7 bases. The CDR3 contains 16 residues. J lost 7 bases, V lost 6 bases, and 18 bases had no gene match. Germline assignment: CDR1 SQVTM and CDR2 ANQGSEA. The CDR3 reads CSVATGSPRLGQPQHF. The CDR3 coding sequence is TGCAGCGTGGCGACAGGGTCGCCCCGCCTGGGGCAGCCCCAGCATTTT.